This TCR beta chain was captured by sequencing in a study of OX40 agonist ivuxolimab in advanced cancers. This clone was seen once. The method was immunoSEQ multiplex PCR; TCRdb's version includes in-frame clones alone and lacks a portion of them. The sample lists about 73,000 clones; about nine tenths were seen once. The CDR3 extends over 13 amino acids. CDR1 is SEHNR, CDR2 FQNEAQ, per germline (reference sequence). The V and J ends lost 2 bases and 4 bases respectively, with 8 bases between them. The receptor was derived from an adult with an advanced solid tumor such as melanoma, head and neck, liver or kidney cancer. This chain connects TRBV7-9 to TRBJ1-2; perhaps TRBD1 as D (5 bases). Here the sequenced sample was CD4+ or CD8+ T cells sorted from blood, taken in a trial of the OX40 agonist ivuxolimab. The CDR3 loop is CASSLTGTYGYTF. CDR3 DNA sequence: TGTGCCAGCAGCTTAACAGGCACCTATGGCTACACCTTC.